This entry features one T cell receptor (beta chain) sequence. The antigen is unknown. Germline V lookup: CDR1 WSHSY, CDR2 SAAADI. Trimming took 5 bases from V and 4 from J, leaving 9 bases between them. The CDR3 consists of 13 residues. The PCR used 60 Vbeta and 13 Jbeta primers. Method: immunoSEQ multiplex PCR; TCRdb's copy keeps in-frame clones and lacks some. The table lists approximately 190,000 clones, roughly 80% of them singletons. The data derive from a study of cytomegalovirus exposure and HLA in healthy donors. Findings and caveats of the study: A prior analysis recorded that most TCR beta V segments were productive about 87% or about 30% of the time. A link between a missense DCLRE1C variant and TCR beta V- and J-gene trimming emerged from a later analysis. The listing of 150 to 200 TCR beta chains classed them as cytomegalovirus-associated.

Donors likely had unrecorded immune exposures despite being nominally healthy when sampled. The clonotype comes from a man aged 45-65 years in good health and CMV-seronegative. Sequenced: PBMCs. The J gene is TRBJ1-5, the V gene TRBV10-2, with unresolved D. CDR3 sequence: CASSTTGNQPQHF. Written as DNA, the CDR3 is TGCGCCAGCAGTACGACGGGAAATCAGCCCCAGCATTTT.